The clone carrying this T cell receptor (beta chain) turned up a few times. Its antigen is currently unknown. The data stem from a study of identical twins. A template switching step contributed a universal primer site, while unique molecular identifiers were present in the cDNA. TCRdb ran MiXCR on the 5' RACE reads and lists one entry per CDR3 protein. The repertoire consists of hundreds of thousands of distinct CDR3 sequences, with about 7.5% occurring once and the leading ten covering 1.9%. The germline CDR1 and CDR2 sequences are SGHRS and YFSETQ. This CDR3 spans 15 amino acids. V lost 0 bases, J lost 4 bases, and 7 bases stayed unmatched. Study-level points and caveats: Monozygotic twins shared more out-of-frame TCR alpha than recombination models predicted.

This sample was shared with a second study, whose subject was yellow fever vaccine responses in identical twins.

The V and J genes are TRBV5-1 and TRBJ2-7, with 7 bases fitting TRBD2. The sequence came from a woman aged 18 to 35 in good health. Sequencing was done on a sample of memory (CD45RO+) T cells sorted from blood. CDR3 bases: TGCGCCAGCAGCTTGGGGATGCTAGCGGATTACGAGCAGTACTTC. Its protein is CASSLGMLADYEQYF.